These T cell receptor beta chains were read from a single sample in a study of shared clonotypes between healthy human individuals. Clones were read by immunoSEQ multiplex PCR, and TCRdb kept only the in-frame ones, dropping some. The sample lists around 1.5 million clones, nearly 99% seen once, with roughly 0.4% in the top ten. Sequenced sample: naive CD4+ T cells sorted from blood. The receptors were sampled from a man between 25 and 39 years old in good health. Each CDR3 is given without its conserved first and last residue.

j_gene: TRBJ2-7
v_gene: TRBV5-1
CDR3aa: ASSPTGKTHYEQY

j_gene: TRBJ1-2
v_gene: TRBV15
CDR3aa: ATSREAAVHGYT

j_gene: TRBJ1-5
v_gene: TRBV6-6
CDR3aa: ASSYLQTNQPQH

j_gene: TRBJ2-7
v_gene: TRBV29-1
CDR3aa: SASRGAHYEQY

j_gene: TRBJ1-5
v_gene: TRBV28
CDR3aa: ASSNFQPQH

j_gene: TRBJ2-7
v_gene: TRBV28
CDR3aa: ASSLKNEQY

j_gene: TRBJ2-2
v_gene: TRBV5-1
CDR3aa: ASSGGTGILTGELF

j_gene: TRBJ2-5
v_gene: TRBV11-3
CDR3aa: ASSLQTETQY

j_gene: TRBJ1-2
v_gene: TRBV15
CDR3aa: ATSRDASGTGYT

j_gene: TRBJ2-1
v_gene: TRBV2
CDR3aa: ASSRLRGSYNEQF

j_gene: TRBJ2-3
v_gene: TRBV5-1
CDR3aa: ASSSSEDTQY

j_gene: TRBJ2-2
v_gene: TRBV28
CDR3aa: ASTFFVGPNVGTGELF

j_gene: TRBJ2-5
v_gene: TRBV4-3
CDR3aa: ASGITVPRPGGTSGETQY

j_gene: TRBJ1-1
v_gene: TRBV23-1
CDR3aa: ASSQIGQPSEAF

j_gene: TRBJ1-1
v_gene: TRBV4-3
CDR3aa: ASSQFGGLTEAF

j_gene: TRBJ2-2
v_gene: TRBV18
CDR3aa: ASSPGPLNTGELF

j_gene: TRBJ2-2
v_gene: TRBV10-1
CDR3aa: ASSGQGETRSKNTGELF

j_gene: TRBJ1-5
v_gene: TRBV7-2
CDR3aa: ASSSDRARKTQH

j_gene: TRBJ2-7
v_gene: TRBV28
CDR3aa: ASSLLVDEQY

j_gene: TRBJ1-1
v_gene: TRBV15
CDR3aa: ATSRRTGTGLAEAF

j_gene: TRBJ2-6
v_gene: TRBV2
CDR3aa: ASSAGPAPFTSGANVLT

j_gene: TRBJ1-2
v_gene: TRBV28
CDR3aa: ASWLTQGAGAGYT

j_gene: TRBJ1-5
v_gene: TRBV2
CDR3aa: ASSPRARDQPQH

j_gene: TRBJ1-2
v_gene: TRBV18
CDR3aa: ASSLQGSNYGYT

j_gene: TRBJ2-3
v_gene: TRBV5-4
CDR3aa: ASSTRTSGRTSTDTQY

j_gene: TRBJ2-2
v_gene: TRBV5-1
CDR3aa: ASSSGTGFTGELF

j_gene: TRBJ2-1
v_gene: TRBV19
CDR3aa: ASSSTGTQIPNNEQF

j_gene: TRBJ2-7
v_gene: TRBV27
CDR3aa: ASSLQGYESSYEQY

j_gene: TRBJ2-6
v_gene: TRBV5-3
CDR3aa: ARSFRTSGTGANVLT

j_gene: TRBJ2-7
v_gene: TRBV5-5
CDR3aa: ASSREQWSYEQY

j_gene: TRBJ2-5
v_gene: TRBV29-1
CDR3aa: SAVSGSETQY

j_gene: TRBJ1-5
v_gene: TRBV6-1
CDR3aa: ASSDWDRGIYQPQH

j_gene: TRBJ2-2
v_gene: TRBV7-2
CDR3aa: ASSGTGSNTGELF

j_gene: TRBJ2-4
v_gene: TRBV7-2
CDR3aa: ASSVTSGSPIQY

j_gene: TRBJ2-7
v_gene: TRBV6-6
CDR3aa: ASSYIEQDLYSRRY

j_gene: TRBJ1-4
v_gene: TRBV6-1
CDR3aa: ASSESERGTNEKLF

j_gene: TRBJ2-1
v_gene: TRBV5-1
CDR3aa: ASSLVAELLGLAGGSYNEQF

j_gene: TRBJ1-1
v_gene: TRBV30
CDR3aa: AWSQEDRNTEAF

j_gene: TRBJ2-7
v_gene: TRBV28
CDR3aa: ASSWSNSYEQY

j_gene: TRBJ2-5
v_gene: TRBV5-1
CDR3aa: ASSLGQGQETQY

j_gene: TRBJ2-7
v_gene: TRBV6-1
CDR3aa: ASSRTDTYEQY